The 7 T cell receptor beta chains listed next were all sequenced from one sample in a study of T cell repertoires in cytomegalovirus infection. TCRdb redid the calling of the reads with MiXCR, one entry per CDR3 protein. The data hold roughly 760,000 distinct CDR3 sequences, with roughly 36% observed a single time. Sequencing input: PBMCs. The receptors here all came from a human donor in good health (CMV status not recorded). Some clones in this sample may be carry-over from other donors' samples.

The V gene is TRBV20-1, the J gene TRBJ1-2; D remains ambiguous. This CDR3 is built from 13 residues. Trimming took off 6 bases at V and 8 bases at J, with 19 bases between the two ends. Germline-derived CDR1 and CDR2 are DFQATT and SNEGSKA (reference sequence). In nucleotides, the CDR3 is TGCAGTGCGCTCCCGGCACAACCAGGCGGCTACACCTTC. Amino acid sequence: CSALPAQPGGYTF.

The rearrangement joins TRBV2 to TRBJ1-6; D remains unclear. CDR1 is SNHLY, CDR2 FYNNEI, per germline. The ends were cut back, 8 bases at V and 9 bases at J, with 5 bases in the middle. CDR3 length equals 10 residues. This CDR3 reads CASGSSPLHF. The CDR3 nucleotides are TGTGCCAGCGGCTCTTCACCCCTCCACTTT.

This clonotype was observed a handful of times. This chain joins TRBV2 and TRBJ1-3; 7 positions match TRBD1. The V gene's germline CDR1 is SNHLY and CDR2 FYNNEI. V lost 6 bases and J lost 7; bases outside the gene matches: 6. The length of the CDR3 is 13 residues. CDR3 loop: CASRLDRANTIYF. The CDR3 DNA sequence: TGTGCCAGCAGGCTTGACAGGGCTAACACCATATATTTT.

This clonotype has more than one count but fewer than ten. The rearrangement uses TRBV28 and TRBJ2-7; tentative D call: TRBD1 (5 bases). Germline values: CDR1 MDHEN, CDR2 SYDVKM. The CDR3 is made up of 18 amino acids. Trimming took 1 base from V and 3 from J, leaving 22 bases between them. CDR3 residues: CASSLSLSLDRPLYEQYF. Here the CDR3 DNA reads TGTGCCAGCAGTTTATCCCTATCCCTTGACAGACCACTCTACGAGCAGTACTTC. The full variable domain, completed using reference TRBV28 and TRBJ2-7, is DVKVTQSSRYLVKRTGEKVFLECVQDMDHENMFWYRQDPGLGLRLIYFSYDVKMKEKGDIPEGYSVSREKKERFSLILESASTNQTSMYLCASSLSLSLDRPLYEQYFGPGTRLTVT.

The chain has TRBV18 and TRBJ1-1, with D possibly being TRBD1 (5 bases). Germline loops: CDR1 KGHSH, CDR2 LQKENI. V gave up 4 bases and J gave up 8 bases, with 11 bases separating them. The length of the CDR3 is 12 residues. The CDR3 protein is CASSHGTEEAFF. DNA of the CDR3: TGTGCCAGCTCACACGGGACGGAAGAAGCTTTCTTT.

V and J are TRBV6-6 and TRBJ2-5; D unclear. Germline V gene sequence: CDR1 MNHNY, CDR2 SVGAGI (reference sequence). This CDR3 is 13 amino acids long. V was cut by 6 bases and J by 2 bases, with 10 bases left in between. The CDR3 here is CASRYTTQETQYF. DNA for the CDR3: TGTGCCAGCAGGTACACCACACAAGAGACCCAGTACTTC.

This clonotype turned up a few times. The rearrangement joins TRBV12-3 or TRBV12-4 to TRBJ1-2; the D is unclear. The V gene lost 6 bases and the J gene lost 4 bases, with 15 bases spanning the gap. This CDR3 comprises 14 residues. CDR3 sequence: CASSWGEGFYGYTF. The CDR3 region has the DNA TGTGCCAGCAGCTGGGGAGAGGGCTTCTATGGCTACACCTTC.